Sequencing of this TCR beta chain was carried out in a study of blood T cell repertoires in COVID-19. Study-level information: PBMCs, B-cell-depleted T cells, or T cells were the source of the cDNA or gDNA that made up the material.

This clone was seen just once. Libraries were prepared by immunoSEQ multiplex PCR; TCRdb keeps only in-frame clonotypes and omits some of them. Altogether around 250,000 clones are present, about 80% being singletons, with the ten largest covering roughly 15%. Germline lookup yields CDR1 MNHEY and CDR2 SVGAGI. The V and J ends lost 6 bases and 8 bases respectively, with 11 bases between them. The length of the CDR3 is 12 residues. Either two negative PCRs, clearance, or symptom resolution qualified Cohort 3 donors as recovered. The chain joins TRBV6-5 to TRBJ2-1; possibly TRBD1 for D (6 bases). The receptor's source is a middle-aged man who had recovered from COVID-19. Source material: PBMCs or T cells enriched from blood (not recorded which). The CDR3 region is CASSTGFYEQFF. Written as DNA, the CDR3 is TGTGCCAGCAGCACAGGGTTCTATGAGCAGTTCTTC.